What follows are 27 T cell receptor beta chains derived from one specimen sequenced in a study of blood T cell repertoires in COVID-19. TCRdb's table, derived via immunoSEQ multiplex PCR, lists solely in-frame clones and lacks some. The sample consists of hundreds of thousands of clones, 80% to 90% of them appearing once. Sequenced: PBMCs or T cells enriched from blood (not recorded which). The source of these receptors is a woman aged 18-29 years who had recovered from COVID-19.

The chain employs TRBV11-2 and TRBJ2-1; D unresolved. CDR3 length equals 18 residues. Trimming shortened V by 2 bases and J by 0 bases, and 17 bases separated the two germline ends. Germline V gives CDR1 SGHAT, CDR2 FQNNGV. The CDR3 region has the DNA TGTGCCAGCAGCTTAACTGGAGCAGCCGAGAGCTCCTACAATGAGCAGTTCTTC. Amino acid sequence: CASSLTGAAESSYNEQFF.

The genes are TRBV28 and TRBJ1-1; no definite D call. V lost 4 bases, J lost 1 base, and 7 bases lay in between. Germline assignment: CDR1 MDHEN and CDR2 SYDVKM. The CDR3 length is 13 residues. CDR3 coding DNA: TGTGCCAGCAGTTCTTTCCCGAACACTGAAGCTTTCTTT. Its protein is CASSSFPNTEAFF.

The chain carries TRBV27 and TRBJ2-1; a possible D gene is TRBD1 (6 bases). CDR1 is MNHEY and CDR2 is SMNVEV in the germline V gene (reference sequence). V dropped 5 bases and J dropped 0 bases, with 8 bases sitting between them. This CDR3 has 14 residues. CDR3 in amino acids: CASSRQDSYNEQFF. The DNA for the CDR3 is TGTGCCAGCAGTCGACAGGACTCCTACAATGAGCAGTTCTTC.

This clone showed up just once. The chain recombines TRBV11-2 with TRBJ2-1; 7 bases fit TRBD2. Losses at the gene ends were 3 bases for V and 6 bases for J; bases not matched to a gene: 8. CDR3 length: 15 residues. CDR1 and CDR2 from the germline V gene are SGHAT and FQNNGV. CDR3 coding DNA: TGTGCCAGCAGCTTCGGGAGGAACCGGGGCAATGAGCAGTTCTTC. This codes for CASSFGRNRGNEQFF.

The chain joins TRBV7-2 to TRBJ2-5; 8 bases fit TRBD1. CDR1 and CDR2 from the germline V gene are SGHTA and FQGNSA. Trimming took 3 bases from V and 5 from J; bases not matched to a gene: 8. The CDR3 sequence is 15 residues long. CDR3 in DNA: TGTGCCAGCAGCTTCTTGGACAGGGATCACGAGACCCAGTACTTC. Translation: CASSFLDRDHETQYF.

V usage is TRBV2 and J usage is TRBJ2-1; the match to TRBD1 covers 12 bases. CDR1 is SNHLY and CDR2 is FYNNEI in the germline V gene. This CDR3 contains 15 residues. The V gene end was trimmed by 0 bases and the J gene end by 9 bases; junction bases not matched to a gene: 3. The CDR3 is CASSEAGTGGGEQFF. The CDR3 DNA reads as TGTGCCAGCAGTGAAGCCGGGACAGGGGGCGGTGAGCAGTTCTTC.

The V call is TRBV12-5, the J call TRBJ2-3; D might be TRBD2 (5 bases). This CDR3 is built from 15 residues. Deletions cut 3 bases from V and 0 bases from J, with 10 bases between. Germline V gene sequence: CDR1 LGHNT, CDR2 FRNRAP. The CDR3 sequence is CASGFVSGSTDTQYF. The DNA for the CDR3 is TGTGCTAGTGGTTTCGTGAGCGGTAGCACAGATACGCAGTATTTT.

As DNA, the CDR3 is TGTGCCACCAGCAGAACAGACCTTGCAACTAATGAAAAACTGTTTTTT. Translated: CATSRTDLATNEKLFF. The chain couples TRBV15 to TRBJ1-4; D gene unclear. Germline CDR1 is LNHNV and CDR2 is YYDKDF (reference sequence). V was cut by 2 bases and J by 0 bases, with 10 bases left in between. The CDR3 extends over 16 amino acids.

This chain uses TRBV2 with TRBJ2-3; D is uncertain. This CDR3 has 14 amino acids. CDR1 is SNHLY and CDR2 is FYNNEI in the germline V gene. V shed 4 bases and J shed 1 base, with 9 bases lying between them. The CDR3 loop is CASSVGRGTDTQYF. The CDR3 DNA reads TGTGCCAGCAGTGTTGGTCGAGGCACAGATACGCAGTATTTT.

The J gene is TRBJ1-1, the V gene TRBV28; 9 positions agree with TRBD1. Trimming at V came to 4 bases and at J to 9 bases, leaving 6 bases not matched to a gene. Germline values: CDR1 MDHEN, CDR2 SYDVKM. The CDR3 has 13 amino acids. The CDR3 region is CASSYPGQGKAFF. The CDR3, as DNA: TGTGCCAGCAGTTACCCGGGACAGGGAAAAGCTTTCTTT.

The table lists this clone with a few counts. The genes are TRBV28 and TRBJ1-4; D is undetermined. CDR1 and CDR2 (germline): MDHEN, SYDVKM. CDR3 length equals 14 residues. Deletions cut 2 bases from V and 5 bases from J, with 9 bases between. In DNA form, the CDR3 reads TGTGCCAGCAGTTTAGAAATGAGGAATGAAAAACTGTTTTTT. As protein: CASSLEMRNEKLFF.

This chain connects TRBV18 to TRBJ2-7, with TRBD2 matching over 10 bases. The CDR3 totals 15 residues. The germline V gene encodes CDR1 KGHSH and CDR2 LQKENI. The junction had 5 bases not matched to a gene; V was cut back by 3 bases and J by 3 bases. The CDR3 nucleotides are TGTGCCAGCTCACCGGGACTAGCGACAAACTACGAGCAGTACTTC. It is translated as CASSPGLATNYEQYF.

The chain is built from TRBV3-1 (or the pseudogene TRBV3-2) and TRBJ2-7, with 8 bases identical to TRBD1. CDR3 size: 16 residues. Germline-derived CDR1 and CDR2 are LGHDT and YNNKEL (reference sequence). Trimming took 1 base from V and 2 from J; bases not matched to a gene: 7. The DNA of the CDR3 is TGTGCCAGCAGCCAAGGGTGGTCAGGGGGCACCTACGAGCAGTACTTC. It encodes CASSQGWSGGTYEQYF.

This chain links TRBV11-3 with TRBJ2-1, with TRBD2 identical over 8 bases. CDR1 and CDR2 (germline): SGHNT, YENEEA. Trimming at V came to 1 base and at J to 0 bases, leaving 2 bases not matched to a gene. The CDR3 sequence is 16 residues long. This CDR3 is CASSLGGGSSYNEQFF. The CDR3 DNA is TGTGCCAGCAGCTTAGGCGGGGGGAGCTCCTACAATGAGCAGTTCTTC.

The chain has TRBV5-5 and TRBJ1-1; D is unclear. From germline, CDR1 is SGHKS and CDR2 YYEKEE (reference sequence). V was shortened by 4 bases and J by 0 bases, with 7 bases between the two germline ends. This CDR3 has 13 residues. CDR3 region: CASSPDMNTEAFF. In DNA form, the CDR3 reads TGTGCCAGCAGCCCCGACATGAACACTGAAGCTTTCTTT.

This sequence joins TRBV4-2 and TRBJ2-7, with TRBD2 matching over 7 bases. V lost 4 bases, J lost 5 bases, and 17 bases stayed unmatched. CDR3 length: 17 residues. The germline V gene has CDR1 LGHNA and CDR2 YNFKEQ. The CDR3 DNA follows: TGTGCCAGCAGCCTACTGGGTCCTGAGACTAGCATCCACGAGCAGTACTTC. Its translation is CASSLLGPETSIHEQYF.

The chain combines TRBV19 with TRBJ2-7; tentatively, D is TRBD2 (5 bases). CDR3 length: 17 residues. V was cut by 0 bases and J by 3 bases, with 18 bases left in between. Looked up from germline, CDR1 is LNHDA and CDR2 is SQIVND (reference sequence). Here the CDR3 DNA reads TGTGCCAGTAGTATAGAGGGCTTTGGACGTGAGGGCTACGAGCAGTACTTC. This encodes CASSIEGFGREGYEQYF.

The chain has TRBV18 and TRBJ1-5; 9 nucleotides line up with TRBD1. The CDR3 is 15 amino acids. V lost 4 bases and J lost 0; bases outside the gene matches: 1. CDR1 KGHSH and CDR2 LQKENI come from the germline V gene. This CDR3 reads CASSQDRGSNQPQHF. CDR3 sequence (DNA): TGTGCCAGCTCACAGGACAGGGGTAGCAATCAGCCCCAGCATTTT. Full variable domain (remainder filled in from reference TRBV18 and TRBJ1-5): NAGVMQNPRHLVRRRGQEARLRCSPMKGHSHVYWYRQLPEEGLKFMVYLQKENIIDESGMPKERFSAEFPKEGPSILRIQQVVRGDSAAYFCASSQDRGSNQPQHFGDGTRLSIL.

The DNA for the CDR3 is TGTGCCAGCACCCTACGATCGAGGACAGGGAAATTTTATCAAACTAATGAAAAACTGTTTTTT. Its protein is CASTLRSRTGKFYQTNEKLFF. This chain uses TRBV27 with TRBJ1-4; the match to TRBD1 covers 8 bases. V trimming: 7 bases; J trimming: 1 base; junction bases outside the gene matches: 23. CDR1 is MNHEY and CDR2 is SMNVEV in the germline V gene (reference sequence). The CDR3 spans 21 residues. The full variable domain, rest sourced from reference TRBV27 and TRBJ1-4, is EAQVTQNPRYLITVTGKKLTVTCSQNMNHEYMSWYRQDPGLGLRQIYYSMNVEVTDKGDVPEGYKVSRKEKRNFPLILESPSPNQTSLYFCASTLRSRTGKFYQTNEKLFFGSGTQLSVL.

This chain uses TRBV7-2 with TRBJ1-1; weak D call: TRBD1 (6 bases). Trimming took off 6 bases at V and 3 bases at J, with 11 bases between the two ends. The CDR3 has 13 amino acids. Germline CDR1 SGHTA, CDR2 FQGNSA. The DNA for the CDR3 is TGTGCCAGCAGTCGACAGGTACACACTGAAGCTTTCTTT. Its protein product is CASSRQVHTEAFF.

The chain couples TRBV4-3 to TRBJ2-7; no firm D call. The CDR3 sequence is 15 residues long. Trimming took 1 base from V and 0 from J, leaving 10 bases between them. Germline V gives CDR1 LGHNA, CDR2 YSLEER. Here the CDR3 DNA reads TGCGCCAGCAGCCAAGGGGCATCGAGCTCCTACGAGCAGTACTTC. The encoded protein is CASSQGASSSYEQYF.

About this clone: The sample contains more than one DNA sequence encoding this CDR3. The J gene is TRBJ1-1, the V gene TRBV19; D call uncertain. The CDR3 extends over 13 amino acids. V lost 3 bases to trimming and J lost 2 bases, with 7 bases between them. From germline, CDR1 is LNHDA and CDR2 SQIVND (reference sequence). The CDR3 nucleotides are TGTGCCAGTAGTATCGGGGTAAACACTGAAGCTTTCTTT. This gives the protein CASSIGVNTEAFF.

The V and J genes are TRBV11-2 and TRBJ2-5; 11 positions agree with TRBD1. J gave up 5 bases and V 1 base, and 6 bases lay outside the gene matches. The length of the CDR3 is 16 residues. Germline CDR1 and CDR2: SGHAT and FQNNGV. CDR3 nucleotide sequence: TGTGCCAGCAGCTTAGGGGACAGGGGGGTAGGGGAGACCCAGTACTTC. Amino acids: CASSLGDRGVGETQYF.

CDR3 in amino acids: CASSVGAGPGQFF. The CDR3 DNA follows: TGTGCCAGCAGCGTAGGAGCGGGACCTGGGCAGTTCTTC. This sequence joins TRBV9 and TRBJ2-1; the match to TRBD2 covers 7 bases. This CDR3 region has 13 residues. Trimming at V came to 0 bases and at J to 12 bases, leaving 6 bases not matched to a gene. Germline assignment: CDR1 SGDLS and CDR2 YYNGEE.

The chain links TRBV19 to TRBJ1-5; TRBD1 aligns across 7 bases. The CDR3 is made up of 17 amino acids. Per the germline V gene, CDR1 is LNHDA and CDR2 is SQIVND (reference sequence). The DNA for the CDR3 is TGTGCGACATACCCCGGGTCCGGGGACAGACCATATCAGCCCCAGCATTTT. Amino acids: CATYPGSGDRPYQPQHF.

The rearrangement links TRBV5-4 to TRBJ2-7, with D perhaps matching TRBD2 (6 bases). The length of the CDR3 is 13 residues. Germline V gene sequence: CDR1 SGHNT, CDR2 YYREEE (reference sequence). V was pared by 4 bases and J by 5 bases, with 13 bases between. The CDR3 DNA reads TGTGCCAGCAGCCAGGGAGGACTGGACGAGCAGTACTTC. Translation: CASSQGGLDEQYF.

Here the CDR3 reads CASSLGQAALAQYF. DNA of the CDR3: TGTGCCAGCAGCTTGGGACAGGCCGCTTTGGCCCAGTACTTC. The gene calls are TRBV5-8 and TRBJ2-5; maybe TRBD1 (6 bases). The germline CDR1 and CDR2 sequences are SGHTS and YDEGEE. The CDR3 has 14 residues. V lost 0 bases and J 9 bases, leaving 15 bases between the germline ends.